This TCR beta chain was recorded in a study of blood T cell repertoires in COVID-19. The wider study: COVID-19 samples collected from the United States, Italy and Spain covered acute and convalescent phases.

Participant-given clinical history determined each cohort assignment. Trimming stripped 5 bases from V and 3 bases from J, with 16 bases between. This CDR3 spans 15 amino acids. CDR1 and CDR2 (germline): LNHDA, SQIVND (reference sequence). In the original workflow: Estimated nucleated cell counts came from reference gene primer amplification. Method: immunoSEQ multiplex PCR; TCRdb's copy keeps in-frame clones and lacks some. The V and J calls and clone size were taken over from that table, and D and trimming were inferred from the DNA. The sample holds around 360,000 clones, about 90% seen once. The TCR comes from a woman in her thirties who had recovered from COVID-19. The sample consisted of PBMCs or T cells enriched from blood (not recorded which). The chain has TRBV19 and TRBJ1-1; D might be TRBD1 (6 bases). The CDR3 DNA is TGTGCCAGTAGTGAAGGACAGATACTTTACACTGAAGCTTTCTTT. Encoded protein: CASSEGQILYTEAFF.